One sample yielded the 16 T cell receptor beta chains listed below, sequenced in a study of type 1 regulatory T cells (dated by TCRdb to the early 2020s). The research as a whole found: Compared with non-Tr1 cells, Tr1 cells had a TCR repertoire that was more restricted, a finding the study read as clonal expansion induced by alloantigen.

Antigens for these TCRs are unknown. Sequencing relied on an Illumina MiSeq. TCRdb reprocessing: public reads trimmed at Q25 with fastp, clones called with MiXCR, in-frame beta chains kept. Rows with one shared CDR3 protein collapse into an entry with the most common genes and DNA. The sample table contains roughly 6,200 distinct CDR3 sequences; only one count was recorded for 30% to 35% of them. The ten largest account for about a quarter of the sample. The source material was cultured type 1 regulatory T (Tr1) cells, either the whole culture or a sorted fraction (not recorded which). The intended sense of this specimen's cell subset or site label: type 1 regulatory T cells sorted from the T-allo10 product. Receptors originate from a human donor in good health.

The chain is built from TRBV5-1 and TRBJ2-3; 10 positions match TRBD2. The CDR3 covers 15 residues. Germline trimming cut 5 bases from V and 3 bases from J; bases unmatched to any gene: 6. The V gene's germline CDR1 is SGHRS and CDR2 YFSETQ. The chain's CDR3 is CASSQAGGRTDTQYF. CDR3 nucleotide sequence: TGCGCCAGCAGTCAAGCGGGAGGGCGGACAGATACGCAGTATTTT.

This chain uses TRBV5-1 with TRBJ2-3; D possibly corresponds to TRBD1 (6 bases). The CDR3 runs 14 residues. Trimming took 5 bases from V and 2 from J, leaving 12 bases between them. CDR1 is SGHRS and CDR2 is YFSETQ in the germline V gene. CDR3 amino acids: CASRVTGFTDTQYF. CDR3 nucleotides: TGCGCCAGCAGGGTCACAGGGTTCACAGATACGCAGTATTTT.

There are a few counts of this clonotype. This sequence joins TRBV19 and TRBJ1-5, with 8 nucleotides matching TRBD1. CDR3 length equals 15 residues. With V trimmed by 5 bases and J by 2 bases, 5 bases remained unmatched. Germline V gives CDR1 LNHDA, CDR2 SQIVND (reference sequence). CDR3 bases: TGTGCCAGTAGTCCGGACAGGGCGGGCAATCAGCCCCAGCATTTT. This sequence encodes CASSPDRAGNQPQHF.

The chain employs TRBV9 and TRBJ2-7; D is ambiguous. CDR3 length: 13 residues. V dropped 0 bases and J dropped 2 bases, with 6 bases sitting between them. Germline V lookup: CDR1 SGDLS, CDR2 YYNGEE. CDR3 in amino acids: CASSVGPAYEQYF. The CDR3, as DNA: TGTGCCAGCAGCGTAGGGCCAGCCTACGAGCAGTACTTC.

This clonotype appeared a few times. CDR3 protein: CASSRGGGSNQPQHF. The CDR3, as DNA: TGTGCCAGCAGCCGGGGAGGGGGTAGCAATCAGCCCCAGCATTTT. This chain uses TRBV11-2 with TRBJ1-5, with D perhaps matching TRBD1 (6 bases). CDR1 SGHAT and CDR2 FQNNGV come from the germline V gene. V was shortened by 5 bases and J by 0 bases, with 11 bases between the two germline ends. This CDR3 contains 15 residues. Supplemented by reference TRBV11-2 and TRBJ1-5, the full variable domain reads EAGVAQSPRYKIIEKRQSVAFWCNPISGHATLYWYQQILGQGPKLLIQFQNNGVVDDSQLPKDRFSAERLKGVDSTLKIQPAKLEDSAVYLCASSRGGGSNQPQHFGDGTRLSIL.

There are a few counts of this clonotype. The J gene is TRBJ2-2, the V gene TRBV19; 8 bases are shared with TRBD1. Germline CDR1 LNHDA, CDR2 SQIVND (reference sequence). This CDR3 is 15 amino acids long. The V segment lost 5 bases and the J segment 3 bases; nucleotides outside the gene matches: 5. Written as DNA, the CDR3 is TGTGCCAGTAGTCTTCGGACAGGGCACACCGGGGAGCTGTTTTTT. This encodes CASSLRTGHTGELFF.

This clonotype showed up just a few times. CDR3 sequence reads: CASSFPGLAGTDTQYF. CDR3 DNA: TGCGCCAGCAGCTTTCCGGGACTAGCGGGCACAGATACGCAGTATTTT. V and J are TRBV5-1 and TRBJ2-3; 11 bases agree with TRBD2. The CDR3 length is 16 residues. From germline, CDR1 is SGHRS and CDR2 YFSETQ. The V gene end was trimmed by 2 bases and the J gene end by 1 base; junction bases not matched to a gene: 3.

This clonotype was recorded once. The chain combines TRBV6-5 with TRBJ2-5; weak D call: TRBD1 (5 bases). From germline, CDR1 is MNHEY and CDR2 SVGAGI. The CDR3 consists of 17 residues. Trimming took 0 bases from V and 0 from J, leaving 14 bases between them. The DNA of the CDR3 is TGTGCCAGCAGTTACTCGAGAGTCAGGGCGAACCAAGAGACCCAGTACTTC. It translates to CASSYSRVRANQETQYF.

Judged by abundance, this clonotype is medium-sized. The gene calls are TRBV11-2 and TRBJ2-1, with D uncertain. The CDR3 spans 13 residues. The ends were cut back, 5 bases at V and 10 bases at J, with 15 bases in the middle. The germline V gene has CDR1 SGHAT and CDR2 FQNNGV. CDR3 in amino acids: CASSLLLSREQFF. CDR3 DNA: TGTGCCAGCAGCCTTCTGTTGTCCAGAGAGCAGTTCTTC.

Details on this clonotype: One junction end disagrees with the germline gene, perhaps due to a read error. The V gene is TRBV12-3 or TRBV12-4, the J gene TRBJ1-2; 8 bases align to TRBD1. The CDR3 has 13 amino acids. As DNA, the CDR3 is TGTGCCAGCAGTCGAACAGGGGGGTGGGGCTATACCTTC. The encoded protein is CASSRTGGWGYTF.

A word on this clonotype: Given a much more abundant clone one base away, this may be a read error. The chain uses TRBV5-1 and TRBJ2-2; D possibly matches TRBD1 or TRBD2 (5 bases each). This CDR3 has 14 amino acids. The germline gives CDR1 SGHRS, CDR2 YFSETQ. Written as DNA, the CDR3 is TGCACCAGCAGCTCGATTGGGGGAACCGGGGAGCTGTTTTTT. It encodes CTSSSIGGTGELFF.

The V gene is TRBV5-1, the J gene TRBJ2-5; 10 nucleotides align to TRBD2. V was clipped by 0 bases and J by 5 bases; unmatched bases: 7. The CDR3 consists of 16 residues. CDR1 and CDR2 from the germline V gene are SGHRS and YFSETQ. The CDR3 spells CASSLVSSGSYETQYF. The CDR3 DNA reads as TGCGCCAGCAGCTTGGTTTCTAGCGGGAGTTATGAGACCCAGTACTTC.

This clonotype was seen a few times. V and J are TRBV12-3 or TRBV12-4 and TRBJ2-1; D is undetermined. The V gene lost 6 bases and the J gene lost 4 bases, with 16 bases spanning the gap. There are 15 residues in the CDR3. The CDR3 nucleotides read TGTGCCAGCAGCCCTCCGGGTATCTCTTACAATGAGCAGTTCTTC. This translates into CASSPPGISYNEQFF.

The chain has TRBV5-1 and TRBJ2-5; a possible D gene is TRBD1 (5 bases). Germline CDR1 reads SGHRS; CDR2 reads YFSETQ. V lost 2 bases to trimming and J lost 4 bases, with 15 bases between them. The length of the CDR3 is 15 residues. The CDR3 reads CASSFGQGLRETQYF. In DNA form, the CDR3 reads TGCGCCAGCAGCTTTGGTCAGGGATTGAGAGAGACCCAGTACTTC.

As concerns this clonotype: A much larger clone differs from this one at a single base, so this may be a read error. CDR3 in amino acids: CASCEGVTGGLFF. DNA of the CDR3: TGCGCCAGCTGCGAGGGGGTCACCGGGGGGCTGTTTTTT. The rearrangement joins TRBV5-1 to TRBJ2-2; either TRBD1 or TRBD2 may supply D (6 bases each). The CDR3 length is 13 residues. Germline V gene data show CDR1 as SGHRS and CDR2 as YFSETQ.

This clonotype was counted a single time. The chain has TRBV4-1 and TRBJ2-1; D unclear. V gave up 1 base and J gave up 2 bases, with 9 bases separating them. This CDR3 spans 15 amino acids. Germline V gives CDR1 MGHRA, CDR2 YSYEKL. The CDR3 is CASSQGLGTYNEQFF. In nucleotides, the CDR3 is TGCGCCAGCAGCCAAGGTCTTGGAACCTACAATGAGCAGTTCTTC.